One sample yielded the 13 T cell receptor beta chains listed below, sequenced in a study of shared clonotypes between healthy human individuals. The protocol was immunoSEQ multiplex PCR, while the TCRdb copy is restricted to in-frame clones and leaves out a portion. The sample records hundreds of thousands of clones, 96% being singletons. The specimen sequenced was memory CD8+ T cells sorted from blood. Subset reported: CD45RO+ cells pooled with CCR7-negative TemRA cells. The receptor set was obtained from a man aged 30-40 years in good health.

Here the CDR3 reads CASSLEGLAGWETQYF. CDR3 nucleotides: TGCGCCAGCAGCTTGGAGGGACTAGCGGGTTGGGAGACCCAGTACTTC. The chain is built from TRBV5-1 and TRBJ2-5, with TRBD2 matching 12 bases. CDR1 and CDR2 from the germline V gene are SGHRS and YFSETQ. After removal of 0 bases from V and 5 bases from J, the junction contained 5 bases not matched to a gene. This CDR3 region has 16 residues. The variable domain in full, completed from reference TRBV5-1 and TRBJ2-5, reads KAGVTQTPRYLIKTRGQQVTLSCSPISGHRSVSWYQQTPGQGLQFLFEYFSETQRNKGNFPGRFSGRQFSNSRSEMNVSTLELGDSALYLCASSLEGLAGWETQYFGPGTRLLVL.

The rearrangement joins TRBV30 to TRBJ1-2; unclear D gene. Trimming pared 8 bases from V and 2 bases from J, leaving 12 bases between. The CDR3 is made up of 12 amino acids. The germline V gene has CDR1 GTSNPN and CDR2 SVGIG (reference sequence). The CDR3 reads CALWGGNYGYTF. CDR3 DNA: TGTGCCCTGTGGGGTGGGAACTATGGCTACACCTTC.

The CDR3 DNA sequence: TGTGCCAGCAAAGGACAGGGTAACTATGGCTACACCTTC. Its protein is CASKGQGNYGYTF. The chain recombines TRBV28 with TRBJ1-2, with 8 bases matching TRBD1. J was trimmed by 1 base and V by 7 bases; bases with no gene match: 2. Germline V gene lookup returns CDR1 MDHEN and CDR2 SYDVKM. CDR3 length equals 13 residues.

The chain employs TRBV10-3 and TRBJ2-3; no definite D call. Trimming cost V 6 bases and J 2 bases, with 21 bases left between them. Germline CDR1 reads ENHRY; CDR2 reads SYGVKD. The CDR3 spans 17 residues. The CDR3: CAIRPFDHAQDTDTQYF. CDR3 DNA sequence: TGTGCCATCAGGCCGTTCGACCATGCCCAAGACACAGATACGCAGTATTTT.

V is TRBV4-2 and J is TRBJ2-1; D is unresolved. Germline V gives CDR1 LGHNA, CDR2 YNFKEQ. With 1 base removed from V and 6 bases from J, the gap between germline ends came to 10 bases. This CDR3 comprises 14 residues. The CDR3 DNA sequence: TGTGCCAGCAGCCAAGTCATCAGTTCCAATGAGCAGTTCTTC. Translating gives CASSQVISSNEQFF.

The V gene is TRBV30, the J gene TRBJ1-3; no clear D. The V gene's germline CDR1 is GTSNPN and CDR2 SVGIG (reference sequence). This CDR3 has 12 amino acids. Trimming shortened V by 6 bases and J by 0 bases, and 6 bases separated the two germline ends. The CDR3: CACGVSGNTIYF. CDR3 sequence (DNA): TGTGCCTGCGGGGTCTCTGGAAACACCATATATTTT.

The chain couples TRBV4-2 to TRBJ2-7; 7 positions agree with TRBD2. Per germline, CDR1 LGHNA and CDR2 YNFKEQ. With 0 bases clipped from V and 3 bases from J, the junction kept 5 bases outside the gene matches. There are 15 residues in the CDR3. CDR3 sequence (DNA): TGTGCCAGCAGCCAAGAGAGGGCGGGAGTCTACGAGCAGTACTTC. Protein sequence: CASSQERAGVYEQYF.

The chain uses TRBV6-5 and TRBJ2-7, with D perhaps TRBD1 (5 bases). This CDR3 region has 12 residues. Deletions cut 2 bases from V and 3 bases from J, with 5 bases between. The V gene's germline CDR1 is MNHEY and CDR2 SVGAGI. The CDR3 bases are TGTGCCAGCAGTTACGACAGCTACGAGCAGTACTTC. It yields the protein CASSYDSYEQYF.

The rearrangement joins TRBV7-2 to TRBJ2-1, with 7 bases matching TRBD2. Germline V gene lookup returns CDR1 SGHTA and CDR2 FQGNSA. The CDR3 sequence is 13 residues long. With V trimmed by 3 bases and J by 7 bases, 3 bases remained unmatched. The CDR3 bases are TGTGCCAGCAGCTTTGGGGGGGTGAATGAGCAGTTCTTC. Translated: CASSFGGVNEQFF.

The CDR3 bases are TGTGCCAGCAGCCGACAGGGCACCGGGGAGCTGTTTTTT. Translation: CASSRQGTGELFF. The chain joins TRBV6-1 to TRBJ2-2; 7 bases agree with TRBD1. Germline assignment: CDR1 MNHNS and CDR2 SASEGT. V shed 6 bases and J 4 bases; nucleotides not matched to a gene: 2. The CDR3 spans 13 residues.

About this clone: Relative to the germline gene, one junction end is altered; a read error may explain this. The rearrangement joins TRBV4-1 to TRBJ1-2, with D possibly TRBD1 on 5 matching bases. The CDR3 consists of 13 residues. The germline CDR1 and CDR2 sequences are MGHRA and YSYEKL. The CDR3 DNA reads TGCGCCAGCAGCCAAGATAAAGGAACAGGCCACCTCTTC. This encodes CASSQDKGTGHLF.

This clone was recorded only once. The chain recombines TRBV30 with TRBJ2-1; no clear D. The CDR3 covers 11 residues. Germline lookup yields CDR1 GTSNPN and CDR2 SVGIG (reference sequence). V gave up 4 bases and J gave up 4 bases, with 5 bases separating them. DNA for the CDR3: TGTGCCTGGACCCCATACAATGAGCAGTTCTTC. It codes for CAWTPYNEQFF. The full variable domain, completed using reference TRBV30 and TRBJ2-1, is SQTIHQWPATLVQPVGSPLSLECTVEGTSNPNLYWYRQAAGRGLQLLFYSVGIGQISSEVPQNLSASRPQDRQFILSSKKLLLSDSGFYLCAWTPYNEQFFGPGTRLTVL.

The chain recombines TRBV7-9 with TRBJ2-3, with 7 bases lining up with TRBD2. This CDR3 spans 12 amino acids. CDR1 and CDR2 from the germline V gene are SEHNR and FQNEAQ (reference sequence). The trim removed 5 bases at V and 9 bases at J, leaving 5 bases unmatched. The CDR3 loop reads CASSRGDSTQYF. The CDR3 DNA follows: TGTGCCAGCAGCCGGGGGGACTCGACGCAGTATTTT.